One sample yielded the 5 T cell receptor beta chains listed below, sequenced in a study of shared clonotypes between healthy human individuals (TCRdb year 2020). The method behind the library was the immunoSEQ multiplex PCR assay. The table was pulled from immuneACCESS by TCRdb, which kept in-frame rearrangements only. Such tables lose some clones; where checked, under half of the loss comes from unresolved V genes, and the rest has no known cause. This sample is represented by roughly 810,000 clones; about 97% of them were singletons. 0.2% to 0.25% of the sample comes from the top ten. CD8 naive samples were obtained by positive selection for CCR7 among CD45RO-negative cells, yielding a CD45RA+CCR7+ population from which TemRA cells were excluded. Sequences were obtained from naive CD8+ T cells sorted from blood. Per the publication, the cell subset or site label means: CD45RA+CCR7+. The origin of the receptors is a man aged 25-40 years in good health.

J is TRBJ1-1 and V is TRBV5-6, with a possible D match to TRBD1 (6 bases). The germline V and J ends were trimmed by 2 bases and 11 bases, with 10 bases remaining between them. From germline, CDR1 is SGHDT and CDR2 YYEEEE. This CDR3 contains 11 residues. CDR3 region: CASSFNRDAFF. The CDR3 DNA reads as TGTGCCAGCAGCTTCAACAGGGATGCTTTCTTT.

This clone was seen more than once but under ten times. V usage is TRBV18 and J usage is TRBJ2-5, with TRBD1 matching over 12 bases. V lost 2 bases, J lost 4 bases, and 2 bases stayed unmatched. CDR3 size: 15 residues. Germline CDR1 is KGHSH and CDR2 is LQKENI. The CDR3 sequence: CASSPGDRGRETQYF. CDR3 nucleotides: TGTGCCAGCTCACCAGGGGACAGGGGGCGAGAGACCCAGTACTTC.

The chain employs TRBV5-1 and TRBJ2-3; TRBD1 aligns across 8 bases. After removal of 7 bases from V and 2 bases from J, the junction contained 15 bases not matched to a gene. Germline V gene sequence: CDR1 SGHRS, CDR2 YFSETQ. The CDR3 is 17 amino acids. CDR3 nucleotide sequence: TGCGCCAGCGATTCGAGGACAGGGCGGCTATCCACAGATACGCAGTATTTT. Translated: CASDSRTGRLSTDTQYF.

The chain links TRBV14 to TRBJ2-7, with 7 bases identical to TRBD1. Germline loops: CDR1 SGHDN, CDR2 FVKESK. The trim removed 3 bases at V and 6 bases at J, leaving 8 bases unmatched. The CDR3 is 14 amino acids. The CDR3 loop reads CASSHKGAVVEQYF. CDR3 bases: TGTGCCAGCAGCCATAAGGGGGCGGTCGTCGAGCAGTACTTC.

Note on this clone: Other DNA sequences within the sample encode an identical CDR3. The chain uses TRBV9 and TRBJ2-3; D not certain. Germline lookup yields CDR1 SGDLS and CDR2 YYNGEE. The V end lost 8 bases, the J end lost 7 bases, and 5 bases lay between the germline ends. This CDR3 comprises 9 residues. The CDR3 nucleotides read TGTGCCAGTGGAAATACGCAGTATTTT. Its translation is CASGNTQYF.